The sequence of this T cell receptor (beta chain) was determined in a study of Ad26.COV2.S vaccination and SARS-CoV-2 variants. Study findings and constraints: Possible underestimation of total T cell responses by the TCR breadth and depth analyses was noted. Placebo recipients had lower spike-specific TCR breadth than vaccine recipients.

Treatment: roughly 18 received Ad26.COV2.S at low or high dose, single or two shots; about 5 received placebo; per-sample allocation not given. Sampling was done on day 63 after the first vaccine or placebo injection. TCRdb's copy holds only in-frame clones and misses some; the assay was immunoSEQ multiplex PCR. This table holds about 400,000 clones, about 80% found once. Comment on this clone: Its antigen is not identified.

The length of the CDR3 is 15 residues. Germline CDR1 reads MNHNY; CDR2 reads SVGAGI (reference sequence). V trimming: 0 bases; J trimming: 2 bases; junction bases outside the gene matches: 3. The chain couples TRBV6-6 to TRBJ2-7; 8 positions agree with TRBD2. The TCR sequence derives from a person between 18 and 59 years old who received the Ad26.COV2.S COVID-19 vaccine or a placebo. The sample consisted of peripheral blood, taken in a trial of Ad26.COV2.S vaccine versus placebo. The CDR3 region is CASSYSTSAAYEQYF. The CDR3 region has the DNA TGTGCCAGCAGTTACTCGACTAGCGCCGCCTACGAGCAGTACTTC.